This TCR beta chain was documented in a study of T cell changes during pregnancy in multiple sclerosis. The CDR3 totals 15 residues. The ends lost 4 bases at V and 6 bases at J; junction bases unmatched: 6. Germline V CDR1 and CDR2: SGHRS, YFSETQ. Only one count was recorded for this clone. Sequenced by immunoSEQ multiplex PCR; TCRdb stores in-frame clones only, minus some. Of nearly 70,000 clones detected, about 90% appear once; the ten largest clones hold 1.3%. Material: peripheral blood, obtained in the second trimester of pregnancy. This clonotype originated in a female donor in good health, enrolled as a control in a pregnancy study. The chain is built from TRBV5-1 and TRBJ1-5; the match to TRBD1 covers 11 bases. The CDR3 region has the DNA TGCGCCAGCAGCAAGGACAGGGGGCTGGGTCAGCCCCAGCATTTT. This codes for CASSKDRGLGQPQHF.